This T cell receptor (beta chain) was retrieved from a study of Graves' ophthalmopathy and Graves' hyperthyroidism. Overall study: Before any treatment, peripheral blood was taken at the initial diagnosis.

Moderate-to-severe activity, CAS ≥3, NOSPECS ≥4 and duration under 3 months were recorded for donors with ophthalmopathy. A roughly 10 ml volume of fresh peripheral blood provided the PBMCs. The germline V gene encodes CDR1 SGHRS and CDR2 YFSETQ. Trimming took 0 bases from V and 4 from J; bases not matched to a gene: 10. This CDR3 has 16 amino acids. This clonotype has ten or more counts. From RNA, the CDR3 regions of TCR beta chains were amplified and sequenced. Following a first-round RT-PCR that used HTBI primers, a second-round multiplex PCR was carried out. TCRdb re-derived calls from the multiplex PCR reads in MiXCR, one entry per CDR3 protein. The table has 200,000 to 250,000 distinct CDR3 sequences, 20% to 25% seen once.

Sequencing was done on a sample of peripheral blood. The chain uses TRBV5-1 and TRBJ2-7; 7 nucleotides match TRBD2. The receptor comes from a woman in her fifties or sixties with Graves' ophthalmopathy. The CDR3 DNA sequence: TGCGCCAGCAGCTTGGGAGCCGCAGCGGGAAGTTACGAGCAGTACTTC. Its translation: CASSLGAAAGSYEQYF.